This is a list of T cell receptor beta chains from one sample in a study of identical twins. TCRdb fed the 5' RACE reads into MiXCR, producing one record per CDR3 protein. The sample includes about 520,000 distinct CDR3 sequences, approximately 22% of them seen just once. This sample was also put to use in a study of T cells expressing NK-cell markers.

The sequenced material came from CD4+ T cells sorted from blood. The origin of the receptors is a woman younger than 35 in good health. The CDR3 runs from the conserved cysteine through the conserved F or W. D genes are given only for firm matches. Clone size is stated in some rows and not others, as once, few, many or a class when expanded.

v_call: TRBV14; clone_size: few; j_call: TRBJ2-1; d_call: TRBD1; cdr3_nt: TGTGCCAGCAGCCAAGAAGGGACAGGGTACTACAATGAGCAGTTCTTC; cdr3_aa: CASSQEGTGYYNEQFF
v_call: TRBV6-5; clone_size: NA; j_call: TRBJ2-1; d_call: NA; cdr3_nt: TGTGCCAGGAGTTACGGTGGGGCCGGGAGCTACAATGAGCAGTTCTTC; cdr3_aa: CARSYGGAGSYNEQFF
v_call: TRBV20-1; clone_size: few; j_call: TRBJ2-6; d_call: NA; cdr3_nt: TGCAGTGCTCCTACAGTGACCGGGGCCAACGTCCTGACTTTC; cdr3_aa: CSAPTVTGANVLTF
v_call: TRBV6-1; clone_size: few; j_call: TRBJ1-1; d_call: NA; cdr3_nt: TGTGCCAGCAGTGAATTTAGTTCCGGCTACTCAGCTTTCTTT; cdr3_aa: CASSEFSSGYSAFF
v_call: TRBV20-1; clone_size: NA; j_call: TRBJ2-3; d_call: TRBD2; cdr3_nt: TGCAGTGCTAGGGGACTAGCGGGGGGGCCGGGCACAGATACGCAGTATTTT; cdr3_aa: CSARGLAGGPGTDTQYF
v_call: TRBV20-1; clone_size: few; j_call: TRBJ2-6; d_call: NA; cdr3_nt: TGCAGTGCTAGAGTGGGCCGGGGCTCTGGGGCCAACGTCCTGACTTTC; cdr3_aa: CSARVGRGSGANVLTF
v_call: TRBV19; clone_size: NA; j_call: TRBJ2-1; d_call: NA; cdr3_nt: TGTGCCAGTAGCTCACAGGGAAAGGGACCGATCAATGAGCAGTTCTTC; cdr3_aa: CASSSQGKGPINEQFF
v_call: TRBV12-5; clone_size: NA; j_call: TRBJ2-2; d_call: TRBD2; cdr3_nt: TGTGCTAGTGGTCCCCGACCGTGGGGGGGGCTGTTTTTT; cdr3_aa: CASGPRPWGGLFF
v_call: TRBV20-1; clone_size: NA; j_call: TRBJ1-1; d_call: NA; cdr3_nt: TGCAGTGCCGCAGTCATGAACACTGAAGCTTTCTTT; cdr3_aa: CSAAVMNTEAFF
v_call: TRBV10-3; clone_size: NA; j_call: TRBJ2-1; d_call: TRBD2; cdr3_nt: TGTGCCACCTCTAGCGGGGCCTTCAATGAGCAGTTCTTC; cdr3_aa: CATSSGAFNEQFF
v_call: TRBV5-1; clone_size: NA; j_call: TRBJ2-1; d_call: TRBD2; cdr3_nt: TGCGCCAGCAGCCTATCGGGGACTAGCCATTACAATGAGCAGTTCTTC; cdr3_aa: CASSLSGTSHYNEQFF
v_call: TRBV7-9; clone_size: NA; j_call: TRBJ2-2; d_call: NA; cdr3_nt: TGTGCCAGCAGCAGACACAGGGAGGCACTAACCGGGGAGCTGTTTTTT; cdr3_aa: CASSRHREALTGELFF
v_call: TRBV2; clone_size: NA; j_call: TRBJ2-3; d_call: TRBD1; cdr3_nt: TGTGCCAGCAGTTGGGACAGGGGAGGCACAGATACGCAGTATTTT; cdr3_aa: CASSWDRGGTDTQYF
v_call: TRBV4-3; clone_size: few; j_call: TRBJ1-1; d_call: NA; cdr3_nt: TGCGCCAGCAGCCAAGCACCGGAGGGTCGTACTGAAGCTTTCTTT; cdr3_aa: CASSQAPEGRTEAFF
v_call: TRBV20-1; clone_size: NA; j_call: TRBJ2-1; d_call: TRBD2; cdr3_nt: TGCAGTGCTCGGGAGGACCACAATGAGCAGTTCTTC; cdr3_aa: CSAREDHNEQFF
v_call: TRBV10-3; clone_size: many; j_call: TRBJ2-7; d_call: NA; cdr3_nt: TGTGCCATCAGTGAATCAATTTACTACGAGCAGTACTTC; cdr3_aa: CAISESIYYEQYF
v_call: TRBV7-3; clone_size: NA; j_call: TRBJ2-3; d_call: NA; cdr3_nt: TGTGCCAGCAGCTTCGGACCCAGTCCTAGCACAGATACGCAGTATTTT; cdr3_aa: CASSFGPSPSTDTQYF
v_call: TRBV20-1; clone_size: NA; j_call: TRBJ1-1; d_call: NA; cdr3_nt: TGCAGTGCTTCTACAGCTTTGAACACTGAAGCTTTCTTT; cdr3_aa: CSASTALNTEAFF
v_call: TRBV4-3; clone_size: once; j_call: TRBJ1-4; d_call: NA; cdr3_nt: TGCGCCAGCAGCCAAGAGTTTTCAAGGAAACTGTTTTTT; cdr3_aa: CASSQEFSRKLFF
v_call: TRBV27; clone_size: few; j_call: TRBJ2-1; d_call: TRBD2; cdr3_nt: TGTGCCAGCAGTACCCCGACTAGCGGGAGAAATGAGCAGTTCTTC; cdr3_aa: CASSTPTSGRNEQFF
v_call: TRBV5-1; clone_size: few; j_call: TRBJ1-6; d_call: NA; cdr3_nt: TGCGCCAGCAGCTTGAGGCCTTGGTCGGATAATTCACCCCTCCACTTT; cdr3_aa: CASSLRPWSDNSPLHF
v_call: TRBV7-3; clone_size: NA; j_call: TRBJ2-2; d_call: NA; cdr3_nt: TGTGCCAGTAAACGCGGAGATACGAACACCGGGGAGCTGTTTTTT; cdr3_aa: CASKRGDTNTGELFF
v_call: TRBV9; clone_size: few; j_call: TRBJ1-1; d_call: NA; cdr3_nt: TGTGCCAGCAGCCCGGGGGCAGGGAACACTGAAGCTTTCTTT; cdr3_aa: CASSPGAGNTEAFF
v_call: TRBV20-1; clone_size: NA; j_call: TRBJ2-7; d_call: TRBD2; cdr3_nt: TGCAGTGCTTGGACTAGCGGGGCCCCCTACGAGCAGTACTTC; cdr3_aa: CSAWTSGAPYEQYF
v_call: TRBV19; clone_size: NA; j_call: TRBJ1-1; d_call: NA; cdr3_nt: TGTGCCAGTAAGCGAGGGTACAACACTGAAGCTTTCTTT; cdr3_aa: CASKRGYNTEAFF
v_call: TRBV10-3; clone_size: few; j_call: TRBJ1-1; d_call: NA; cdr3_nt: TGTGCCATCAGTGAGTTGGGGAACACTGAAGCTTTCTTT; cdr3_aa: CAISELGNTEAFF
v_call: TRBV5-1; clone_size: few; j_call: TRBJ2-5; d_call: NA; cdr3_nt: TGCGCCAGCAGCTTGACAGGGATCCAAGAGACCCAGTACTTC; cdr3_aa: CASSLTGIQETQYF
v_call: TRBV10-3; clone_size: few; j_call: TRBJ2-7; d_call: TRBD1; cdr3_nt: TGTGCCACCTCGACAGGGTCCTACGAGCAGTACTTC; cdr3_aa: CATSTGSYEQYF
v_call: TRBV4-3; clone_size: few; j_call: TRBJ1-1; d_call: NA; cdr3_nt: TGCGCCAGCAGCCAAGATGGGGCAGGGCGCACTGAAGCTTTCTTT; cdr3_aa: CASSQDGAGRTEAFF
v_call: TRBV4-3; clone_size: few; j_call: TRBJ2-1; d_call: TRBD2; cdr3_nt: TGCGCCAGCAGCTCCCCGGGACTAGCGGGGTACAATGAGCAGTTCTTC; cdr3_aa: CASSSPGLAGYNEQFF
v_call: TRBV2; clone_size: NA; j_call: TRBJ1-4; d_call: NA; cdr3_nt: TGTGCCAGCAGTGTACAGCGGGCTGATGAAAAACTGTTTTTT; cdr3_aa: CASSVQRADEKLFF
v_call: TRBV5-1; clone_size: NA; j_call: TRBJ1-1; d_call: NA; cdr3_nt: TGCGCCAGCAGCTTGGAACAGGAAGCTTTCTTT; cdr3_aa: CASSLEQEAFF
v_call: TRBV29-1; clone_size: few; j_call: TRBJ2-5; d_call: NA; cdr3_nt: TGCAGCGTGTCAACCGGGAAAAGGGAGACCCAGTACTTC; cdr3_aa: CSVSTGKRETQYF
v_call: TRBV7-9; clone_size: few; j_call: TRBJ2-1; d_call: TRBD2; cdr3_nt: TGTGCCAGCAGCTTAGCTAGCGGGAGAAGGTACAATGAGCAGTTCTTC; cdr3_aa: CASSLASGRRYNEQFF
v_call: TRBV7-9; clone_size: many; j_call: TRBJ2-7; d_call: TRBD2; cdr3_nt: TGTGCCAGCAGCTTAGCTACGGGAGGGTTCTACGAGCAGTACTTC; cdr3_aa: CASSLATGGFYEQYF
v_call: TRBV29-1; clone_size: NA; j_call: TRBJ1-1; d_call: NA; cdr3_nt: TGCAGCGTTGAGAGTTTGGTAGGAGCTTTCTTT; cdr3_aa: CSVESLVGAFF
v_call: TRBV11-3; clone_size: once; j_call: TRBJ1-2; d_call: NA; cdr3_nt: TGTGCCAGCAGCCCCCCAGGGGTATTGGCCGATGGCTACACCTTC; cdr3_aa: CASSPPGVLADGYTF
v_call: TRBV7-2; clone_size: NA; j_call: TRBJ1-3; d_call: NA; cdr3_nt: TGTGCCAGCAGCTTAGCGTACCTCCCGAGCTCCGGAAACACCATATATTTT; cdr3_aa: CASSLAYLPSSGNTIYF
v_call: TRBV20-1; clone_size: NA; j_call: TRBJ1-1; d_call: NA; cdr3_nt: TGCAGTGCTAGCCCCTTCCGCGGCCTGGGCGCTTTCTTT; cdr3_aa: CSASPFRGLGAFF
v_call: TRBV20-1; clone_size: NA; j_call: TRBJ1-1; d_call: TRBD1; cdr3_nt: TGCAGTGCTAGGACAGGGGGCTTTTTTGCGGACACTGAAGCTTTCTTT; cdr3_aa: CSARTGGFFADTEAFF
v_call: TRBV6-5; clone_size: NA; j_call: TRBJ2-6; d_call: NA; cdr3_nt: TGTGCCAGCAGTTACGACAGTTTGGGGGCCAACGTCCTGACTTTC; cdr3_aa: CASSYDSLGANVLTF
v_call: TRBV27; clone_size: many; j_call: TRBJ1-2; d_call: NA; cdr3_nt: TGTGCCAGCATCGGTCTCAGGAGTACTAACTATGGCTACACCTTC; cdr3_aa: CASIGLRSTNYGYTF
v_call: TRBV20-1; clone_size: many; j_call: TRBJ2-3; d_call: TRBD2; cdr3_nt: TGCAGTGCTAGAGATCTAAGAAGCGGGGGATTCACAGATACGCAGTATTTT; cdr3_aa: CSARDLRSGGFTDTQYF
v_call: TRBV20-1; clone_size: NA; j_call: TRBJ1-6; d_call: TRBD1; cdr3_nt: TGCAGTGCTAGCTACAGGGGTGGCAATTCACCCCTCCACTTT; cdr3_aa: CSASYRGGNSPLHF
v_call: TRBV7-2; clone_size: few; j_call: TRBJ2-3; d_call: TRBD2; cdr3_nt: TGTGCCAGCAGCTTAGCTAGCGGGAGGGTAAGAGATACGCAGTATTTT; cdr3_aa: CASSLASGRVRDTQYF
v_call: TRBV5-5; clone_size: many; j_call: TRBJ2-2; d_call: NA; cdr3_nt: TGTGCCAGCAGGGCGTTAGGCCAGAACACCGGGGAGCTGTTTTTT; cdr3_aa: CASRALGQNTGELFF
v_call: TRBV15; clone_size: NA; j_call: TRBJ2-1; d_call: NA; cdr3_nt: TGTGCCACCAGCAGAGATCTAGACTATTATGAGCAGTTCTTC; cdr3_aa: CATSRDLDYYEQFF
v_call: TRBV5-1; clone_size: few; j_call: TRBJ2-7; d_call: NA; cdr3_nt: TGCGCCAGCAGCTTGGCCCCTCGTACTATCCACTACGAGCAGTACTTC; cdr3_aa: CASSLAPRTIHYEQYF
v_call: TRBV12-3/TRBV12-4; clone_size: NA; j_call: TRBJ1-2; d_call: NA; cdr3_nt: TGTGCCAGCACCAAAGGGGGGGGGAGCTATGGCTACACCTTC; cdr3_aa: CASTKGGGSYGYTF
v_call: TRBV7-2; clone_size: few; j_call: TRBJ2-1; d_call: NA; cdr3_nt: TGTGCCAGCAGCGTCAATGAGCAGTTCTTC; cdr3_aa: CASSVNEQFF
v_call: TRBV9; clone_size: NA; j_call: TRBJ2-1; d_call: NA; cdr3_nt: TGTGCCAGCAGCGTAGCCCTGGAGCCAGACGAACAGTTCTTC; cdr3_aa: CASSVALEPDEQFF
v_call: TRBV20-1; clone_size: few; j_call: TRBJ2-1; d_call: TRBD2; cdr3_nt: TGCAGTGCTAGAACTAGCGGGAGTTTGGGGAACTACAATGAGCAGTTCTTC; cdr3_aa: CSARTSGSLGNYNEQFF
v_call: TRBV5-1; clone_size: NA; j_call: TRBJ2-5; d_call: TRBD1; cdr3_nt: TGCGCCAGCAGCTTGGGAGCGGTGGGGACAGGGTACCAAGAGACCCAGTACTTC; cdr3_aa: CASSLGAVGTGYQETQYF
v_call: TRBV6-5; clone_size: many; j_call: TRBJ1-2; d_call: NA; cdr3_nt: TGTGCCAGCAGTGGGGGGGCTGGTGGCTACACCTTC; cdr3_aa: CASSGGAGGYTF
v_call: TRBV27; clone_size: many; j_call: TRBJ2-1; d_call: NA; cdr3_nt: TGTGCCAGTAGCGCCCACAATGAGCAGTTCTTC; cdr3_aa: CASSAHNEQFF
v_call: TRBV5-1; clone_size: NA; j_call: TRBJ1-2; d_call: NA; cdr3_nt: TGCGCCAGCAGCGCCTCCCCACCCGACGCTAGCTACACCTTC; cdr3_aa: CASSASPPDASYTF
v_call: TRBV20-1; clone_size: NA; j_call: TRBJ2-5; d_call: NA; cdr3_nt: TGCAGAGTTGGACAAGCCTACCAAGAGACCCAGTACTTC; cdr3_aa: CRVGQAYQETQYF
v_call: TRBV20-1; clone_size: few; j_call: TRBJ2-3; d_call: TRBD2; cdr3_nt: TGCAGTGCCACCGGGACTAGTGGAAACACAGATACGCAGTATTTT; cdr3_aa: CSATGTSGNTDTQYF
v_call: TRBV9; clone_size: NA; j_call: TRBJ2-3; d_call: TRBD2; cdr3_nt: TGTGCCAGCAGCCCCCGTAGCCCCCGACTAGCGGGAGGGAAAGATACGCAGTATTTT; cdr3_aa: CASSPRSPRLAGGKDTQYF
v_call: TRBV5-1; clone_size: NA; j_call: TRBJ2-5; d_call: TRBD1; cdr3_nt: TGCGCCAGCAGCCCACGACAGGGGCAATTACAAGAGACCCAGTACTTC; cdr3_aa: CASSPRQGQLQETQYF